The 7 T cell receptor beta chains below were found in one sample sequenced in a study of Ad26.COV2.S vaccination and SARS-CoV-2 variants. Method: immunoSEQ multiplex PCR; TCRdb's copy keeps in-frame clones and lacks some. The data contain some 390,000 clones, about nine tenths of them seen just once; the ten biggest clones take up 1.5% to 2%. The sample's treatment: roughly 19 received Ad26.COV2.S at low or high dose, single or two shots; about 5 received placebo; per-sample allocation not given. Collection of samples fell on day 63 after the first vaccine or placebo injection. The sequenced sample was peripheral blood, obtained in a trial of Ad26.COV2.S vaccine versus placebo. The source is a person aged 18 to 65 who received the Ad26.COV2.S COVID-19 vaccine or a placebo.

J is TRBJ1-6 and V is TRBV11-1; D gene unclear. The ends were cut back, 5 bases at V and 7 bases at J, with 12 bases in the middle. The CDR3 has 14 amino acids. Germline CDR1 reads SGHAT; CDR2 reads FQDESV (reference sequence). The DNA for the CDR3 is TGTGCCAGCAGCAGCGACATCCGGAATTCACCCCTCCACTTT. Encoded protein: CASSSDIRNSPLHF.

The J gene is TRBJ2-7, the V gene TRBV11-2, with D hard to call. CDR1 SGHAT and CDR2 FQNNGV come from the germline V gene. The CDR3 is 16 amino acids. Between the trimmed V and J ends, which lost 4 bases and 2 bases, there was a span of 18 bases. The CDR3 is CASSSARWARTYEQYF. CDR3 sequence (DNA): TGTGCCAGCAGCTCAGCCCGTTGGGCGCGTACCTACGAGCAGTACTTC.

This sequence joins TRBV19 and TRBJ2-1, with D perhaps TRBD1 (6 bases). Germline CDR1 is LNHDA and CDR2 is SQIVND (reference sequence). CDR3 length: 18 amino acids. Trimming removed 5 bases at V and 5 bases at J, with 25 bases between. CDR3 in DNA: TGTGCCAGTAGTCCTTTAAGACAGGTCGCACGAGGAGACAATGAGCAGTTCTTC. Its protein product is CASSPLRQVARGDNEQFF.

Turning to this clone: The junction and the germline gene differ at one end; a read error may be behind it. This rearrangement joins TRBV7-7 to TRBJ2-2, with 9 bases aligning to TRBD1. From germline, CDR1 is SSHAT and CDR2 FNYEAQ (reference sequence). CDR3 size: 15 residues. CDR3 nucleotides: TGTGCTAGCAGCCCGGACAGGGGTGGTACCGGGGAGCTGTTTTTT. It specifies CASSPDRGGTGELFF.

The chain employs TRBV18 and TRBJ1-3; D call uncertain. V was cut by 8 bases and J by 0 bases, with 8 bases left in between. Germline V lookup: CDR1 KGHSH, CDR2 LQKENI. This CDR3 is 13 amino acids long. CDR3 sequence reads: CASGIISGNTIYF. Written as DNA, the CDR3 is TGTGCCAGCGGAATTATCTCTGGAAACACCATATATTTT.

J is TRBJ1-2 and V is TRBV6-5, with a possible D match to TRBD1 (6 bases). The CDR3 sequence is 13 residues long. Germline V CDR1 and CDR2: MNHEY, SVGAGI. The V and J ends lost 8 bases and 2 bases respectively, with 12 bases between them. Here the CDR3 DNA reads TGTGCCAGCTTGGGGGGGGCGAACTATGGCTACACCTTC. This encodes CASLGGANYGYTF.

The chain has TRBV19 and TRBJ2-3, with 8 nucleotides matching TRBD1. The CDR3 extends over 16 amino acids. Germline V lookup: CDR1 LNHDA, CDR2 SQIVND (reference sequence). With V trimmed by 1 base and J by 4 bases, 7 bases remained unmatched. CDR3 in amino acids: CASSIGRQGAPDTQYF. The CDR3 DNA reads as TGTGCCAGTAGTATAGGGCGGCAGGGGGCCCCAGATACGCAGTATTTT.